The 32 T cell receptor beta chains below come from one sample, sequenced in a study of a mutant IDH1 vaccine in newly diagnosed glioma. The time point is: week 23, last vaccination. Vaccination used 300 ug of mutant IDH1 20-mer peptide per dose, with topical imiquimod. The antigens for these receptors are not known. The assay was immunoSEQ multiplex PCR, and TCRdb's table has in-frame clones only and misses some. The sample consists of roughly 45,000 clones, roughly 84% of them appearing once. Sequenced material: PBMCs, taken from a glioma patient whose treatment included an IDH1 peptide vaccine. The receptor set was obtained from a woman under 30 with glioma. Some clones in this sample may be carry-over from other donors' samples.

This clone was detected only a few times. This chain uses TRBV25-1 with TRBJ2-7; 7 bases are shared with TRBD1. After removal of 3 bases from V and 2 bases from J, the junction contained 13 bases not matched to a gene. The germline gives CDR1 MGHDK, CDR2 SYGVNS. The CDR3 contains 17 residues. The chain's CDR3 is CASSDSSGTDTTYEQYF. CDR3 bases: TGTGCCAGCAGTGACAGCTCCGGGACAGACACGACCTACGAGCAGTACTTC.

This chain joins TRBV9 and TRBJ2-7; TRBD2 agrees at 10 bases. The junction had 7 bases not matched to a gene; V was cut back by 5 bases and J by 5 bases. The CDR3 totals 14 residues. Germline V gene lookup returns CDR1 SGDLS and CDR2 YYNGEE. This CDR3 is CASSVTSGFNEQYF. The CDR3 region has the DNA TGTGCCAGCAGTGTGACTAGCGGGTTCAACGAGCAGTACTTC.

V and J are TRBV5-1 and TRBJ2-7; 9 bases match TRBD1. V lost 5 bases and J lost 3; bases outside the gene matches: 9. The CDR3 consists of 15 residues. Per the germline V gene, CDR1 is SGHRS and CDR2 is YFSETQ. CDR3 sequence reads: CASRHTGTGSYEQYF. The CDR3 DNA is TGCGCCAGCAGACACACCGGGACAGGGAGCTACGAGCAGTACTTC.

This chain links TRBV19 with TRBJ1-5; D unresolved. CDR1 and CDR2 (germline): LNHDA, SQIVND (reference sequence). The CDR3 consists of 16 residues. Trimming took 5 bases from V and 7 from J, leaving 21 bases between them. DNA of the CDR3: TGTGCCAGTAGTTCCATAAGGATCTTAAAAGAGCAGCCCCAGCATTTT. Amino acid sequence: CASSSIRILKEQPQHF.

V is TRBV6-5 and J is TRBJ2-3; 9 bases are shared with TRBD1. Germline values: CDR1 MNHEY, CDR2 SVGAGI. The CDR3 sequence is 15 residues long. With V trimmed by 2 bases and J by 5 bases, 5 bases remained unmatched. CDR3 protein: CASSYRGQGKDTQYF. As DNA, the CDR3 is TGTGCCAGCAGTTACCGGGGACAGGGAAAAGATACGCAGTATTTT.

CDR3 loop: CAITQYSERGYTF. The CDR3 nucleotides read TGTGCCATCACCCAGTATTCGGAACGTGGCTACACCTTC. The chain recombines TRBV10-3 with TRBJ1-2; D not resolved. The V end was cut by 7 bases, the J end by 7 bases, with 16 bases between. Germline V gene lookup returns CDR1 ENHRY and CDR2 SYGVKD. There are 13 residues in the CDR3.

The chain uses TRBV6-5 and TRBJ2-5; possible D gene TRBD1, 6 bases. Germline V CDR1 and CDR2: MNHEY, SVGAGI. This CDR3 region has 13 residues. The CDR3 sequence: CGAGWGRGETQYF. For the CDR3, the DNA is TGTGGGGCAGGGTGGGGGCGTGGCGAGACCCAGTACTTC.

This chain connects TRBV5-3 to TRBJ2-7, with D possibly TRBD2 on 6 matching bases. TRBV5-3 is an ORF, with its function uncertain. The ends were cut back, 4 bases at V and 6 bases at J, with 20 bases in the middle. The CDR3 loop spans 15 amino acids. The CDR3 nucleotides are TGTGCCAGAAGCAACCCGGGACTTATATCTCGCGAGCAGTACTTC. Translated, it gives CARSNPGLISREQYF.

A single count supports this clone. This rearrangement joins TRBV5-1 to TRBJ2-6, with a weak D call TRBD2 (7 bases). The CDR3 consists of 19 residues. CDR1 is SGHRS and CDR2 is YFSETQ in the germline V gene. With 1 base removed from V and 0 bases from J, the gap between germline ends came to 17 bases. The CDR3 reads CASSLYRGAINSGANVLTF. The CDR3 DNA reads as TGCGCCAGCAGCTTGTATCGGGGGGCGATTAACTCTGGGGCCAACGTCCTGACTTTC.

The rearrangement uses TRBV6-1 and TRBJ1-3; D possibly corresponds to TRBD1 (5 bases). The germline gives CDR1 MNHNS, CDR2 SASEGT. The CDR3 is 15 amino acids. Trimming took 2 bases from V and 0 from J, leaving 8 bases between them. For the CDR3, the DNA is TGTGCCAGCAGTGAAAATGACAGCTCTGGAAACACCATATATTTT. It codes for CASSENDSSGNTIYF.

The chain joins TRBV2 to TRBJ1-2; D possibly corresponds to TRBD1 (6 bases). V dropped 8 bases and J dropped 1 base, with 14 bases sitting between them. CDR1 is SNHLY and CDR2 is FYNNEI in the germline V gene. This CDR3 has 14 residues. CDR3 amino acids: CASVQGGGNYGYTF. CDR3 sequence (DNA): TGTGCCAGCGTACAGGGCGGGGGTAACTATGGCTACACCTTC.

As to this clone: A read error may account for a junction end that differs from germline. This chain connects TRBV7-7 to TRBJ2-2; D is ambiguous. Germline lookup yields CDR1 SSHAT and CDR2 FNYEAQ (reference sequence). CDR3 size: 13 residues. This CDR3 reads CASKEANTGELFF. In DNA, the CDR3 is TGTGCTAGCAAGGAAGCTAATACCGGGGAGCTGTTTTTT.

The gene calls are TRBV27 and TRBJ1-6; D is unclear. Germline CDR1 MNHEY, CDR2 SMNVEV (reference sequence). V lost 0 bases, J lost 7 bases, and 13 bases lay in between. This CDR3 comprises 16 residues. The CDR3, as DNA: TGTGCCAGCAGTTTATCTCCCCTGCCCGGGAATTCACCCCTCCACTTT. This gives the protein CASSLSPLPGNSPLHF.

This chain links TRBV6-1 with TRBJ2-4; D might be TRBD2 (6 bases). Trimming removed 1 base from V and 7 bases from J, with 23 bases in between. Looked up from germline, CDR1 is MNHNS and CDR2 is SASEGT. CDR3 length: 18 residues. The chain's CDR3 is CASSEGLGEGDVLNIQYF. CDR3 coding DNA: TGTGCCAGCAGTGAAGGACTAGGGGAAGGGGACGTCCTTAACATTCAGTACTTC.

The V call is TRBV19, the J call TRBJ1-3, with a tentative D call TRBD1 (6 bases). Trimming removed 6 bases at V and 15 bases at J, with 21 bases between. The CDR3 runs to 13 residues. Germline assignment: CDR1 LNHDA and CDR2 SQIVND (reference sequence). CDR3 DNA sequence: TGTGCCAGTAGAAACCTCGGACAGACCACTAAATATTTT. Its translation is CASRNLGQTTKYF.

The chain uses TRBV9 and TRBJ2-1; 11 bases agree with TRBD2. Germline V gives CDR1 SGDLS, CDR2 YYNGEE. The CDR3 has 17 amino acids. V lost 5 bases to trimming and J lost 0 bases; unmatched junction nucleotides: 7. The CDR3: CASSAGTSGSSYNEQFF. The CDR3 bases are TGTGCCAGCAGTGCCGGGACTAGCGGCAGCTCCTACAATGAGCAGTTCTTC.

This sequence joins TRBV19 and TRBJ1-5, with unresolved D. Per the germline V gene, CDR1 is LNHDA and CDR2 is SQIVND (reference sequence). Trimming shortened V by 0 bases and J by 7 bases, and 10 bases separated the two germline ends. The CDR3 has 14 amino acids. CDR3 DNA sequence: TGTGCCAGTAGTATAGACAGCCCTCTCCAGCCCCAGCATTTT. Its protein is CASSIDSPLQPQHF.

CDR3: CASSPRQGVGTDTQYF. The DNA of the CDR3 is TGTGCCAGCAGCCCCCGACAGGGGGTAGGGACAGATACGCAGTATTTT. The chain links TRBV7-6 to TRBJ2-3; TRBD1 matches at 9 bases. Germline-derived CDR1 and CDR2 are SGHVS and FNYEAQ. The length of the CDR3 is 16 residues. V lost 5 bases, J lost 3 bases, and 9 bases stayed unmatched. Full variable domain (missing parts from reference TRBV7-6 and TRBJ2-3): GAGVSQSPRYKVTKRGQDVALRCDPISGHVSLYWYRQALGQGPEFLTYFNYEAQQDKSGLPNDRFSAERPEGSISTLTIQRTEQRDSAMYRCASSPRQGVGTDTQYFGPGTRLTVL.

This sequence joins TRBV9 and TRBJ2-1, with D possibly being TRBD2 (7 bases). The CDR3 is made up of 15 amino acids. V was cut by 4 bases and J by 5 bases, with 16 bases left in between. The V gene's germline CDR1 is SGDLS and CDR2 YYNGEE. CDR3 DNA: TGTGCCAGCAGCTATGGGGGGGGGCAAAACAATGAGCAGTTCTTC. Translated, it gives CASSYGGGQNNEQFF. Supplemented by reference TRBV9 and TRBJ2-1, the full variable domain reads DSGVTQTPKHLITATGQRVTLRCSPRSGDLSVYWYQQSLDQGLQFLIQYYNGEERAKGNILERFSAQQFPDLHSELNLSSLELGDSALYFCASSYGGGQNNEQFFGPGTRLTVL.

This chain links TRBV29-1 with TRBJ1-1; D unresolved. The CDR3 sequence is 11 residues long. CDR1 and CDR2 (germline): SQVTM, ANQGSEA. Trimming shortened V by 5 bases and J by 2 bases, and 6 bases separated the two germline ends. The DNA of the CDR3 is TGCAGCGTTACACCTAACACTGAAGCTTTCTTT. Translation: CSVTPNTEAFF.

The gene calls are TRBV5-4 and TRBJ1-4; D possibly corresponds to TRBD1 (5 bases). V dropped 0 bases and J dropped 8 bases, with 11 bases sitting between them. The CDR3 covers 14 residues. Germline values: CDR1 SGHNT, CDR2 YYREEE (reference sequence). The CDR3 nucleotides are TGTGCCAGCAGCTTGGGTTCAGGGAAGGAAAAACTGTTTTTT. Amino acids: CASSLGSGKEKLFF.

J is TRBJ2-1 and V is TRBV11-2; the match to TRBD2 covers 7 bases. The CDR3 has 15 amino acids. V dropped 3 bases and J dropped 5; count of bases not matched to a gene: 7. The germline gives CDR1 SGHAT, CDR2 FQNNGV. CDR3 in DNA: TGTGCCAGCAGCTTTAAACTAGCGTGGAACAATGAGCAGTTCTTC. Protein sequence: CASSFKLAWNNEQFF.

The chain recombines TRBV19 with TRBJ1-5; 9 bases match TRBD1. V trimming: 10 bases; J trimming: 9 bases; junction bases outside the gene matches: 13. The CDR3 consists of 14 residues. Germline lookup yields CDR1 LNHDA and CDR2 SQIVND (reference sequence). CDR3 residues: CATRDRVVQGPQHF. The CDR3 DNA is TGTGCCACTAGGGACAGGGTAGTCCAGGGGCCCCAGCATTTT.

This clone was counted only a few times. This rearrangement joins TRBV6-5 to TRBJ1-5; D perhaps matches TRBD1 (5 bases). Germline loops: CDR1 MNHEY, CDR2 SVGAGI. This CDR3 spans 14 amino acids. Trimming took off 6 bases at V and 0 bases at J, with 9 bases between the two ends. The DNA of the CDR3 is TGTGCCAGCAGCTCACAGGATAGCAATCAGCCCCAGCATTTT. Residues: CASSSQDSNQPQHF.

V is TRBV5-1 and J is TRBJ1-3; D not resolved. V was trimmed by 2 bases and J by 4 bases, leaving 4 bases between them. CDR3 length: 12 residues. Germline lookup yields CDR1 SGHRS and CDR2 YFSETQ. CDR3 DNA: TGCGCCAGCAGCTTAGGCGGAAACACCATATATTTT. Translated, it gives CASSLGGNTIYF. Looking up the rest from reference TRBV5-1 and TRBJ1-3 gives the full variable domain: KAGVTQTPRYLIKTRGQQVTLSCSPISGHRSVSWYQQTPGQGLQFLFEYFSETQRNKGNFPGRFSGRQFSNSRSEMNVSTLELGDSALYLCASSLGGNTIYFGEGSWLTVV.

The chain recombines TRBV6-5 with TRBJ2-5; the match to TRBD2 covers 7 bases. V was pared by 0 bases and J by 2 bases, with 0 bases of the junction left unmatched. The CDR3 contains 14 residues. CDR1 is MNHEY and CDR2 is SVGAGI in the germline V gene. CDR3 nucleotide sequence: TGTGCCAGCAGTTACTCGGGGGGGCAAGAGACCCAGTACTTC. It yields the protein CASSYSGGQETQYF.

The sample holds a few counts of this clone. The chain has TRBV15 and TRBJ1-2; D may be TRBD1 (6 bases). This CDR3 comprises 13 residues. The germline CDR1 and CDR2 sequences are LNHNV and YYDKDF (reference sequence). V was trimmed by 3 bases and J by 4 bases, leaving 9 bases between them. The CDR3 DNA follows: TGTGCCACCAGCAGTGGGGGCAGCTATGGCTACACCTTC. Encoded protein: CATSSGGSYGYTF.

The CDR3 here is CSVTSSSYEQYF. In DNA, the CDR3 is TGCAGCGTTACCTCTAGCTCCTACGAGCAGTACTTC. The chain links TRBV29-1 to TRBJ2-7; D uncertain. The CDR3 is made up of 12 amino acids. Looked up from germline, CDR1 is SQVTM and CDR2 is ANQGSEA. V gave up 5 bases and J gave up 0 bases, with 8 bases separating them.

J is TRBJ2-5 and V is TRBV11-3; D gene uncertain. The CDR3 extends over 16 amino acids. Trimming cost V 0 bases and J 5 bases, with 16 bases left between them. Germline loops: CDR1 SGHNT, CDR2 YENEEA. CDR3 amino acids: CASSLEAYGPKETQYF. The CDR3 bases are TGTGCCAGCAGCTTAGAGGCGTACGGGCCGAAGGAGACCCAGTACTTC.

The chain recombines TRBV27 with TRBJ2-7; D not resolved. V shed 4 bases and J shed 3 bases, with 10 bases lying between them. This CDR3 has 13 amino acids. The V gene's germline CDR1 is MNHEY and CDR2 SMNVEV (reference sequence). The DNA of the CDR3 is TGTGCCAGCAGTTATTCGTCGGGCTACGAGCAGTACTTC. As protein: CASSYSSGYEQYF.

V is TRBV27 and J is TRBJ2-3, with TRBD1 matching 8 bases. The J segment lost 1 base and the V segment lost 5 bases, leaving 5 bases of the junction unmatched. The CDR3 is made up of 15 amino acids. Germline CDR1 reads MNHEY; CDR2 reads SMNVEV (reference sequence). The CDR3, as DNA: TGTGCCAGCAGTCCCACGACAGGGGGCACAGATACGCAGTATTTT. It codes for CASSPTTGGTDTQYF.

The chain is built from TRBV7-3 and TRBJ1-1, with 7 bases aligning to TRBD1. V gave up 5 bases and J gave up 6 bases; unmatched junction bases: 6. In germline, CDR1 is SGHTA, CDR2 FQGTGA. The CDR3 has 13 amino acids. The CDR3 region is CASSTRQGAEAFF. The DNA of the CDR3 is TGTGCCAGCAGCACCCGACAGGGCGCTGAAGCTTTCTTT.